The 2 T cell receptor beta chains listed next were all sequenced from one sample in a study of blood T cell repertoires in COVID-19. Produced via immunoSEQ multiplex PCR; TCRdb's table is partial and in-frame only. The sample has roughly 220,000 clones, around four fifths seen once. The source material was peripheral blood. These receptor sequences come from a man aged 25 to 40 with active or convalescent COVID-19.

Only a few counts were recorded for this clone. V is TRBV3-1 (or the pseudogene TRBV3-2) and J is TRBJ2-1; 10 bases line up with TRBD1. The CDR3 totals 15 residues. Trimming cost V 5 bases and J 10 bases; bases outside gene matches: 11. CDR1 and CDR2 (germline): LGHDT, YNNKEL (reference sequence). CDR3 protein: CASSSRDRGAREQFF. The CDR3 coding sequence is TGTGCCAGCAGCTCCCGGGACAGGGGAGCGAGGGAGCAGTTCTTC.

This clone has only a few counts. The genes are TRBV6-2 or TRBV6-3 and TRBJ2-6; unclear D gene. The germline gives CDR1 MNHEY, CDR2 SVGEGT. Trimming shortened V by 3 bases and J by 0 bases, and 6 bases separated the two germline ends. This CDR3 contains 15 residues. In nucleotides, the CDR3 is TGTGCCAGCAGTTATGCGGTCTCTGGGGCCAACGTCCTGACTTTC. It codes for CASSYAVSGANVLTF.